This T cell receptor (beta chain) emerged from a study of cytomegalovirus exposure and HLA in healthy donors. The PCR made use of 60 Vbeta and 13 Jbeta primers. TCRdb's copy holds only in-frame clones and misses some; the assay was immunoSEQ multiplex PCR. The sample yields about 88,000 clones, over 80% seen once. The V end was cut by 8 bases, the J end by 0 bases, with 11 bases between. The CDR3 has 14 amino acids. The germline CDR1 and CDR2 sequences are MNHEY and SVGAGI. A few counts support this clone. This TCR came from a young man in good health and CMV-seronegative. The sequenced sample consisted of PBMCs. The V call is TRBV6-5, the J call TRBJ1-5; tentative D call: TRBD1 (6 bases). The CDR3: CASEGGYSNQPQHF. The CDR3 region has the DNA TGTGCCAGCGAAGGGGGTTATAGCAATCAGCCCCAGCATTTT.